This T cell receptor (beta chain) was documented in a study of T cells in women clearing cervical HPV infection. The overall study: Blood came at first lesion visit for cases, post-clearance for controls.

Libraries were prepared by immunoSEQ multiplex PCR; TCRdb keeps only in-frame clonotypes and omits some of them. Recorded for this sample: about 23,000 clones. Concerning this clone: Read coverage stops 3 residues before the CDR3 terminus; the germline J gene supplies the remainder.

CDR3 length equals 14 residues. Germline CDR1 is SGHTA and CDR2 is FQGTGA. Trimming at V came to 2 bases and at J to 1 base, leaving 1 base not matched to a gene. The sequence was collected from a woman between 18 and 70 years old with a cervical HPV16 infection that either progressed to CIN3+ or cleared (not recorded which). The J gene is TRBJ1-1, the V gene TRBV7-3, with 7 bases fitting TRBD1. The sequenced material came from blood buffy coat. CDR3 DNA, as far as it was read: TGTGCCAGCAGCTTACAGGGGGGGAACACTGAA. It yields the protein CASSLQGGNTE. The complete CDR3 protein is CASSLQGGNTEAFF.